The clone carrying this T cell receptor (beta chain) came up a few times. The data were taken from a study of Graves' ophthalmopathy and Graves' hyperthyroidism. The authors amplified TCR beta CDR3 regions, and they did so from RNA transcripts for repertoire sequencing. The library came from an HTBI-primed first-round RT-PCR and a second-round multiplex PCR. TCRdb redid the calling of the multiplex PCR reads with MiXCR, one entry per CDR3 protein. This sample has hundreds of thousands of distinct CDR3 sequences; roughly two fifths occur once, and the top ten carry 44%. V gave up 4 bases and J gave up 5 bases; unmatched junction bases: 9. The germline V gene encodes CDR1 SEHNR and CDR2 FQNEAQ (reference sequence). The CDR3 is made up of 17 amino acids. Every ophthalmopathy donor presented moderate-to-severe activity, CAS ≥3, NOSPECS ≥4 and duration under 3 months. Other autoimmune diseases, uncontrolled infections, pregnancy or lactation led to the exclusion of patients. Clinicians made diagnoses from clinical symptoms, serum thyroxine, TRAb, thyroid ultrasound and orbital computed tomography.

The chain uses TRBV7-9 and TRBJ2-5; 14 nucleotides align to TRBD2. This TCR came from an adult man with Graves' ophthalmopathy. The material sequenced was peripheral blood. The CDR3 bases are TGTGCCAGCAGCTCCCGGGGGACTAGCGGGAGATGGGAGACCCAGTACTTC. It specifies CASSSRGTSGRWETQYF.